The T cell receptor (gamma chain) described here comes from a study of gamma delta lymphoproliferative disorders and STAT genes. Study at large: Some sequenced Tgammadelta LGLL patients were symptomatic; others had indolent disease.

This clone showed up just a few times. The receptor sequences were amplified from genomic DNA of peripheral blood mononuclear cells. TCRdb redid the clone calls on the multiplex PCR reads with CATT. The table records some 2,000 gamma-chain clones, over 7.5% of them present only once. V lost 8 bases and J lost 3; bases outside the gene matches: 8. This CDR3 has 13 residues. The source of this sequence is a human donor with gamma-delta T-cell large granular lymphocyte leukemia. V gene TRGV10 combines with J gene TRGJ1 or TRGJ2. The J gene, left out of TCRdb, was set here by checking the DNA against germline. TRGV10 is treated as an ORF (open reading frame) with a function not yet certain. Sequenced sample: blood. The CDR3: CAAWDYCYYKKLF. The CDR3 coding sequence is TGTGCTGCGTGGGATTATTGTTATTATAAGAAACTCTTT.